This TCR beta chain is drawn from a study of blood T cells in healthy people across ages. Together with a sample-barcoded 5' primer, a J-beta primer mix was included in a second PCR lasting about 6 to 11 cycles. Each CDR3 protein is one row after TCRdb ran MiXCR on the 5' RACE reads. This sample has about 620,000 distinct CDR3 sequences, with roughly 21% found just once. The CDR3 runs to 14 residues. V was clipped by 5 bases and J by 7 bases, with 14 bases between them. The sequence came from a man between 65 and 85 years old in good health. Specimen: blood. The rearrangement uses TRBV12-3 or TRBV12-4 and TRBJ1-4, with D unresolved. CDR3 in DNA: TGTGCCAGCAGTCAAATTCCCGGAGGTGAAAAACTGTTTTTT. It translates to CASSQIPGGEKLFF.